Detailed here is one T cell receptor beta chain. Its target is unknown. This record comes from a study of blood T cells in healthy people across ages. Regarding the study as a whole: Long-lived donors had more naive CD4+ cells and higher diversity than aged donors. In older individuals, TCR beta diversity per million T cells was lower, falling roughly linearly with age. Researchers said unsorted PBMCs prevented a conclusive naive versus antigen-experienced comparison.

A second PCR, run for about 6 to 12 cycles, used a sample-barcoded 5' primer plus a J-beta primer mix. In TCRdb, the 5' RACE reads were re-called with MiXCR into one record per CDR3 protein. The sample contains fewer than 1.5 million distinct CDR3 sequences, roughly 40% of which appear only once. Germline assignment: CDR1 SEHNR and CDR2 FQNEAQ (reference sequence). The CDR3 is made up of 10 amino acids. The V end lost 9 bases, the J end lost 9 bases, and 9 bases lay between the germline ends. Sequenced material: blood. This sequence was found in a woman between 18 and 29 years old in good health. The chain uses TRBV7-9 and TRBJ2-1; D is ambiguous. The CDR3 coding sequence is TGTGCCAGTGGGCGTATTGAGCAGTTCTTC. This translates into CASGRIEQFF.